The entry that follows covers one TCR beta chain sequence. This clone's antigen is unknown. Base qualities are not recorded, but no much larger clone differs from it by a single base. V and J are truncated by 0 bases and 2 bases respectively, leaving an intervening sequence of 9 bases. The germline V gene gives CDR1 as SGHRS and CDR2 as YFSETQ. The CDR3 spans 14 residues, from the cysteine through the phenylalanine. The retained sequence is limited to the CDR3, 42 bases, with the frame set at the first base. This entry belongs to a study of blood T cell repertoires in COVID-19 (TCRdb year 2020). Turning to the overall study: Collaborator samples came from the United States, Italy and Spain and covered acute and convalescent phases of COVID-19. The prospective study material was composed of cDNA or gDNA derived from T cells, B-cell-depleted T cells, or PBMCs. Subjects who had been exposed to COVID-19, were actively infected with it, or had recovered from it provided the deeply sampled blood TCRbeta repertoires that made up the dataset. The samples were drawn from two sources: the first 160 participants of the ongoing ImmuneRACE study, and approximately 1,300 subjects contributed by 6 global collaborators. Sample metadata almost always included a de-identified subject ID, COVID-19 status, age in years and sex. The repertoires were released in a freely available public database meant as a resource for research on the immune response to SARS-CoV-2. HLA class I and class II types, where available, came from metadata supplied by the sample provider rather than from assay-based typing. Results and caveats for the whole study, not just this receptor: The quantity of clinical and demographic metadata differed by source and by participant and was supplied without curation.

Each collaborating institution followed its own protocols to collect whole blood in K2EDTA tubes. For TCRbeta analysis, collaborators shipped samples in one of three forms: frozen whole blood, isolated PBMCs, or DNA extracted from either of those sample types. The immunoSEQ Assay, a bias-controlled multiplex PCR, was used to amplify TCRbeta CDR3 regions from genomic DNA. As for the authors' bioinformatics: Nucleated cell counts per sample were estimated from amplification of reference gene primers within the assay. To quantify the absolute abundance of each unique TCRbeta CDR3 rearrangement, sequence reads were collapsed and filtered. Productive Simpson clonality was computed per sample as the square root of Simpson's diversity index over productive rearrangements. In its TCRdb copy, this immuneACCESS table keeps in-frame sequences only and misses some clones. Where compared with another copy, unresolved V genes explain less than half of these, and the others have no known cause. V and J calls and clone size come straight from that table; D and trimming were deduced from the DNA. Here the sample has 30,000 to 40,000 clones; 90% to 95% occur a single time. The ten biggest clones cover approximately 0.94% of the sample.

The clonotype was recovered from a male donor with active COVID-19. Sequencing input: peripheral blood. The sequence is built from TRBV5-1 and TRBJ2-7; TRBD1 might be the D gene, on 6 matching bases. The CDR3 protein is CASSLEGTTYEQYF. The nucleotide sequence is TGCGCCAGCAGCTTGGAAGGGACAACCTACGAGCAGTACTTC.